The 5 T cell receptor beta chains below all came from one sample that was sequenced in a study of T-cell reconstitution after alpha-beta-depleted transplantation in children. As it was prepared, the TCRbeta library received unique molecular identifiers. MiXCR, applied by TCRdb to the PCR reads, yields one record per CDR3 protein. This table holds approximately 800,000 distinct CDR3 sequences, 15% to 20% found once. The specimen was PBMCs, mostly from graft donor cells, collected 360 days after TCRalphabeta/CD19-depleted stem cell transplant. The receptor source for this set is a male patient younger than 18 who had a stem cell transplant for acute lymphoblastic leukemia, so the T cells may come from the graft donor.

This clonotype was picked up a small number of times. V and J are TRBV29-1 and TRBJ1-2; D unresolved. The CDR3 extends over 18 amino acids. Germline V lookup: CDR1 SQVTM, CDR2 ANQGSEA. V shed 7 bases and J shed 4 bases, with 31 bases lying between them. The CDR3 DNA reads as TGCAGCGGCTGGGATCCTCATGCCGATACTCCTTTTAGCTATGGCTACACCTTC. Protein: CSGWDPHADTPFSYGYTF.

This clonotype was counted between two and nine times. The rearrangement uses TRBV11-1 and TRBJ2-1; TRBD2 matches 12 bases. The CDR3 loop spans 16 amino acids. Per the germline V gene, CDR1 is SGHAT and CDR2 is FQDESV (reference sequence). Losses at the gene ends were 5 bases for V and 4 bases for J; bases not matched to a gene: 6. The DNA of the CDR3 is TGTGCCAGCAGCAAAGAGGGACTAGCGGGTTACAATGAGCAGTTCTTC. Protein: CASSKEGLAGYNEQFF.

This clonotype was seen only a few times. The V and J genes are TRBV5-6 and TRBJ2-3; D ambiguous. The germline gives CDR1 SGHDT, CDR2 YYEEEE. V lost 2 bases, J lost 4 bases, and 11 bases lay in between. This CDR3 is 14 amino acids long. The CDR3 sequence: CASSFEYGPDTQYF. In DNA, the CDR3 is TGTGCCAGCAGCTTCGAGTATGGGCCAGATACGCAGTATTTT.

In this sample, this clonotype turned up many times. The gene calls are TRBV7-3 and TRBJ2-1; D not resolved. V lost 2 bases, J lost 9 bases, and 11 bases lay in between. The germline V gene encodes CDR1 SGHTA and CDR2 FQGTGA. CDR3 length: 13 residues. This CDR3 reads CASSLAGPGEQFF. CDR3 DNA: TGTGCCAGCAGCTTAGCTGGGCCGGGTGAGCAGTTCTTC.

This clonotype was counted between two and nine times. This rearrangement joins TRBV5-1 to TRBJ2-1; 9 nucleotides align to TRBD2. This CDR3 contains 17 residues. V shed 5 bases, J shed 7 bases, and the junction held 16 bases outside the gene matches. Germline-derived CDR1 and CDR2 are SGHRS and YFSETQ. This chain's CDR3 is CASRSGAGGRARNEQFF. DNA for the CDR3: TGCGCCAGCAGATCCGGGGCTGGCGGGAGGGCAAGAAATGAGCAGTTCTTC.